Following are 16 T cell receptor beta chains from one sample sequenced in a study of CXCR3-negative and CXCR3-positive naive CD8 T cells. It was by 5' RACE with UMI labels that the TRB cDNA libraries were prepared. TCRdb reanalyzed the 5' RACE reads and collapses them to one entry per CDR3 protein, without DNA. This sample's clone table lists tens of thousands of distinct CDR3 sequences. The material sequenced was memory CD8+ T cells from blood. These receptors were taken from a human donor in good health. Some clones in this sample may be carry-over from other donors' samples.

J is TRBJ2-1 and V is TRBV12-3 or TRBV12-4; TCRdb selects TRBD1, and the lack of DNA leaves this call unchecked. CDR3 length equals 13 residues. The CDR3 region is CASSAAGTQREFF.

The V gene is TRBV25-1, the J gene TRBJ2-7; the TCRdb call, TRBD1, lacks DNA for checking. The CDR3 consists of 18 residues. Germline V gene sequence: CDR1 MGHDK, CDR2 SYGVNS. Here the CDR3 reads CASSEESDREPISYEQYF.

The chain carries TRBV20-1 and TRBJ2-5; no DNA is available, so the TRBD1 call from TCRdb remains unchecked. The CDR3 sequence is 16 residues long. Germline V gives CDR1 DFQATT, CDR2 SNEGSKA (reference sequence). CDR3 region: CSARPPERGDAETQYF.

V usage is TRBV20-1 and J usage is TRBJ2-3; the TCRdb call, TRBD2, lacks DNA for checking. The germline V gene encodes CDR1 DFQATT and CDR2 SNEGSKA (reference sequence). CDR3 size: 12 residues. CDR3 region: CSATDPPDTQYF.

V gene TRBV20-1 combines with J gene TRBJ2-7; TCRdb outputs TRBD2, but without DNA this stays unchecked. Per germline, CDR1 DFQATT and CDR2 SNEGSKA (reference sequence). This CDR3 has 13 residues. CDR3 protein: CSAWGTSGYEQYF.

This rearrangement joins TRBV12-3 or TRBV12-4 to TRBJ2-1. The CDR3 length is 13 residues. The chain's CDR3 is CASSPGLYNEQFF.

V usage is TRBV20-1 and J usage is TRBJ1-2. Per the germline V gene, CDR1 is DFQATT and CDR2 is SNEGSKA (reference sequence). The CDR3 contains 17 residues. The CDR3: CSARDWSEQSPNYGYTF.

CDR3: CASSQEQHNTEAFF. V gene TRBV4-2 combines with J gene TRBJ1-1. Germline V gives CDR1 LGHNA, CDR2 YNFKEQ. CDR3 size: 14 residues.

The CDR3 loop is CSVLGLAGETQYF. The chain has TRBV29-1 and TRBJ2-5; TCRdb outputs TRBD2, but without DNA this stays unchecked. Germline V gene data show CDR1 as SQVTM and CDR2 as ANQGSEA. The CDR3 has 13 amino acids.

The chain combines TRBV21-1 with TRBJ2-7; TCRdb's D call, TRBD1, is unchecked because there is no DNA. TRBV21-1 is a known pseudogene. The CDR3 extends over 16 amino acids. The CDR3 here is CASSTSQGTSSYEQYF.

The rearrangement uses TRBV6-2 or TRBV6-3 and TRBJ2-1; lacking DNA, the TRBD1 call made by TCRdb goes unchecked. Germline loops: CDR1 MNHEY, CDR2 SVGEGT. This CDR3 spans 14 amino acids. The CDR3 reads CASSSPQGWYEQFF.

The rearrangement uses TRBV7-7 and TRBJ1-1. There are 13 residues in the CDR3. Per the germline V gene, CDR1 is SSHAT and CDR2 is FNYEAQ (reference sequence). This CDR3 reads CASSLSWNTEAFF.

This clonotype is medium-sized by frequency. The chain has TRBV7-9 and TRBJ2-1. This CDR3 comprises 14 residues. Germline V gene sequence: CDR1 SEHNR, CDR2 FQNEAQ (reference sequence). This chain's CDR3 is CASSLGSSLYEQFF.

Here the CDR3 reads CATHSWGYLTTYEQYF. The chain uses TRBV7-8 and TRBJ2-7. Germline CDR1 SGHVS, CDR2 FQNEAQ. The CDR3 has 16 residues.

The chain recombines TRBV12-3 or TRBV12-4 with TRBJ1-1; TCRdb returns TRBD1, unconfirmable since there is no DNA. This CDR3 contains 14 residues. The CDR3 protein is CASSRTGESTEAFF.

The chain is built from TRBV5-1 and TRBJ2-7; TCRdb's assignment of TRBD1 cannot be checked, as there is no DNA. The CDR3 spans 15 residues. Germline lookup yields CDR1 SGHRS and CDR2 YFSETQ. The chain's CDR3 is CASSLARGPGYEQYF.